The 31 T cell receptor beta chains reported below all come from one sample, sequenced in a study of cytomegalovirus exposure and HLA in healthy donors (dated by TCRdb to 2016 to 2017). The library was made by the immunoSEQ multiplex PCR assay. A mixture of 60 forward primers for TCR Vbeta segments and 13 reverse primers for TCR Jbeta segments was used in the multiplex PCR. The table was pulled from immuneACCESS by TCRdb, which kept in-frame rearrangements only. Such tables lose some clones; where checked, under half of the loss comes from unresolved V genes, and the rest has no known cause. The sample records 120,000 to 150,000 clones, around 75% of which are singletons. Of the sample, 2.5% to 3.5% falls within the top ten clones. Sequencing was done on a sample of PBMCs. The receptors derive from a female donor in good health and CMV-seronegative.

The chain uses TRBV4-1 and TRBJ1-4, with D perhaps matching TRBD1 (6 bases). The germline gives CDR1 MGHRA, CDR2 YSYEKL. The CDR3 is made up of 15 amino acids. V was pared by 1 base and J by 8 bases, with 14 bases between. The CDR3 sequence: CASSQGGPTGEKLFF. In DNA form, the CDR3 reads TGCGCCAGCAGCCAAGGCGGCCCTACAGGGGAAAAACTGTTTTTT.

The J gene is TRBJ2-4, the V gene TRBV2; TRBD2 agrees at 8 bases. CDR3 length equals 17 residues. CDR1 SNHLY and CDR2 FYNNEI come from the germline V gene. The V and J ends lost 5 bases and 12 bases, in that order; junction bases with no gene match: 21. The CDR3 reads CASSKRRREADEGGQYF. The CDR3 DNA sequence: TGTGCCAGCAGTAAAAGACGGCGGGAGGCGGATGAAGGGGGTCAGTACTTC.

The chain couples TRBV4-3 to TRBJ2-1; 9 nucleotides line up with TRBD1. V shed 2 bases and J 5 bases; nucleotides not matched to a gene: 7. Germline values: CDR1 LGHNA, CDR2 YSLEER. The CDR3 spans 16 residues. The CDR3 spells CASSQIAGQGHNEQFF. CDR3 DNA sequence: TGCGCCAGCAGCCAAATTGCGGGACAGGGTCACAATGAGCAGTTCTTC.

This clone was picked up one time. V is TRBV5-1 and J is TRBJ1-2; 8 bases map to TRBD1. CDR1 SGHRS and CDR2 YFSETQ come from the germline V gene. CDR3 length: 14 amino acids. The junction had 4 bases not matched to a gene; V was cut back by 3 bases and J by 3 bases. The CDR3, as DNA: TGCGCCAGCAGCTCGATGGGACAGGACTATGGCTACACCTTC. The encoded protein is CASSSMGQDYGYTF.

This chain joins TRBV11-2 and TRBJ2-2, with 11 bases identical to TRBD2. The length of the CDR3 is 16 residues. Trimming cost V 7 bases and J 2 bases; bases outside gene matches: 6. Germline V gene sequence: CDR1 SGHAT, CDR2 FQNNGV. CDR3 bases: TGTGCCAGCACCCCAGGACTAGCGGGCAACACCGGGGAGCTGTTTTTT. Translation: CASTPGLAGNTGELFF.

This rearrangement joins TRBV5-6 to TRBJ1-1; 7 nucleotides align to TRBD1. The CDR3 spans 12 residues. With 4 bases clipped from V and 11 bases from J, the junction kept 8 bases outside the gene matches. The germline V gene encodes CDR1 SGHDT and CDR2 YYEEEE. The CDR3: CASSARGLVAFF. CDR3 bases: TGTGCCAGCAGCGCAAGGGGGCTCGTGGCTTTCTTT.

This rearrangement joins TRBV19 to TRBJ1-2; D is perhaps TRBD1 (5 bases). Deletions cut 4 bases from V and 1 base from J, with 7 bases between. The length of the CDR3 is 13 residues. Germline CDR1 LNHDA, CDR2 SQIVND (reference sequence). The CDR3 sequence: CASSNRNNYGYTF. The CDR3 DNA sequence: TGTGCCAGTAGTAACAGGAATAACTATGGCTACACCTTC. Full variable domain (missing parts from reference TRBV19 and TRBJ1-2): DGGITQSPKYLFRKEGQNVTLSCEQNLNHDAMYWYRQDPGQGLRLIYYSQIVNDFQKGDIAEGYSVSREKKESFPLTVTSAQKNPTAFYLCASSNRNNYGYTFGSGTRLTVV.

The chain joins TRBV28 to TRBJ1-1, with D tentatively TRBD1 (5 bases). This CDR3 is built from 16 residues. Trimming cost V 3 bases and J 1 base, with 15 bases left between them. The germline V gene encodes CDR1 MDHEN and CDR2 SYDVKM. CDR3 residues: CASSFDSTDPNTEAFF. CDR3 sequence (DNA): TGTGCCAGCAGTTTTGACAGTACCGACCCGAACACTGAAGCTTTCTTT. The full variable domain, its missing parts supplied by reference TRBV28 and TRBJ1-1, is DVKVTQSSRYLVKRTGEKVFLECVQDMDHENMFWYRQDPGLGLRLIYFSYDVKMKEKGDIPEGYSVSREKKERFSLILESASTNQTSMYLCASSFDSTDPNTEAFFGQGTRLTVV.

The chain couples TRBV11-2 to TRBJ2-7, with TRBD1 identical over 8 bases. The CDR3 extends over 15 amino acids. Germline V gives CDR1 SGHAT, CDR2 FQNNGV. V shed 4 bases and J 3 bases; nucleotides not matched to a gene: 8. The CDR3 DNA sequence: TGTGCCAGCAGCTCGAACTCCGGGACAGGCTACGAGCAGTACTTC. It is translated as CASSSNSGTGYEQYF.

The J gene is TRBJ1-4, the V gene TRBV5-1; 9 bases are a match to TRBD1. After removal of 4 bases from V and 1 base from J, the junction contained 5 bases not matched to a gene. Germline CDR1 reads SGHRS; CDR2 reads YFSETQ. The CDR3 length is 16 residues. CDR3 region: CASSRRGQGTNEKLFF. In DNA form, the CDR3 reads TGCGCCAGCAGCCGCAGGGGACAGGGAACTAATGAAAAACTGTTTTTT.

CDR3 sequence: CASHPGLAGRETQYF. For the CDR3, the DNA is TGTGCCAGCCACCCGGGACTAGCGGGGCGGGAGACCCAGTACTTC. The rearrangement links TRBV19 to TRBJ2-5; 13 positions match TRBD2. This CDR3 has 15 amino acids. V gave up 9 bases and J gave up 5 bases; unmatched junction bases: 9. CDR1 LNHDA and CDR2 SQIVND come from the germline V gene (reference sequence).

The chain employs TRBV19 and TRBJ2-7, with 9 bases matching TRBD1. The CDR3 is 16 amino acids. The V gene end was trimmed by 5 bases and the J gene end by 4 bases; junction bases not matched to a gene: 12. Germline-derived CDR1 and CDR2 are LNHDA and SQIVND (reference sequence). The CDR3 is CASSHASGTGFYEQYF. For the CDR3, the DNA is TGTGCCAGTAGTCATGCTTCCGGGACAGGGTTTTACGAGCAGTACTTC.

The rearrangement joins TRBV15 to TRBJ1-2; weak D call: TRBD1 (5 bases). V gave up 2 bases and J gave up 8 bases, with 9 bases separating them. The CDR3 has 12 residues. Germline V gene sequence: CDR1 LNHNV, CDR2 YYDKDF (reference sequence). CDR3 in amino acids: CATSRHQGGYTF. DNA for the CDR3: TGTGCCACCAGCAGACACCAGGGCGGCTACACCTTC.

The V call is TRBV7-2, the J call TRBJ2-1, with 8 bases that match TRBD2. Germline loops: CDR1 SGHTA, CDR2 FQGNSA. V gave up 4 bases and J gave up 8 bases; unmatched junction bases: 7. This CDR3 spans 14 amino acids. The CDR3 region has the DNA TGTGCCAGCAGCTCCGGGACTAGTCGGCATGAGCAGTTCTTC. Translated, it gives CASSSGTSRHEQFF.

This chain joins TRBV21-1 and TRBJ2-5; the table calls TRBD2, which could not be checked here. TRBV21-1 is marked as a pseudogene. The CDR3 extends over 17 amino acids. Written as DNA, the CDR3 is TGTGCCAGCAGCAAAGTGATGGGAGAGTGGTACCAAGAGACCCAGTACTTC. It encodes CASSKVMGEWYQETQYF.

The genes are TRBV5-1 and TRBJ2-5; TRBD2 matches at 11 bases. V lost 4 bases and J lost 5; bases outside the gene matches: 10. This CDR3 region has 16 residues. In germline, CDR1 is SGHRS, CDR2 YFSETQ. CDR3 region: CASSPRLAGGVETQYF. As DNA, the CDR3 is TGCGCCAGCAGCCCCCGGCTAGCGGGAGGAGTGGAGACCCAGTACTTC. Looking up the rest from reference TRBV5-1 and TRBJ2-5 gives the full variable domain: KAGVTQTPRYLIKTRGQQVTLSCSPISGHRSVSWYQQTPGQGLQFLFEYFSETQRNKGNFPGRFSGRQFSNSRSEMNVSTLELGDSALYLCASSPRLAGGVETQYFGPGTRLLVL.

V is TRBV6-6 and J is TRBJ2-7, with 7 bases matching TRBD1. Per germline, CDR1 MNHNY and CDR2 SVGAGI (reference sequence). This CDR3 contains 16 residues. V dropped 5 bases and J dropped 2; count of bases not matched to a gene: 12. The CDR3 loop is CASSPPSQGRPYEQYF. The CDR3 DNA reads TGTGCCAGCAGTCCCCCCTCACAGGGGCGCCCCTACGAGCAGTACTTC.

This clone was counted a single time. Other DNA sequences in this specimen translate into the identical CDR3. The CDR3: CASSLRQGADTQYF. The CDR3, as DNA: TGTGCCAGCAGCCTTCGACAGGGAGCAGATACGCAGTATTTT. This sequence joins TRBV5-4 and TRBJ2-3; 7 bases agree with TRBD1. V shed 4 bases, J shed 4 bases, and the junction held 6 bases outside the gene matches. CDR1 and CDR2 from the germline V gene are SGHNT and YYREEE (reference sequence). CDR3 length: 14 residues.

The CDR3 DNA follows: TGTGCCAGTAGGCGTCAGAGACAGGGAGGTGAAAAACTGTTTTTT. Translated, it gives CASRRQRQGGEKLFF. The chain couples TRBV19 to TRBJ1-4; TRBD1 matches 7 bases. The CDR3 extends over 15 amino acids. J lost 7 bases, V lost 6 bases, and 11 bases had no gene match. Looked up from germline, CDR1 is LNHDA and CDR2 is SQIVND (reference sequence).

This chain joins TRBV12-5 and TRBJ2-1; D might be TRBD1 (6 bases). CDR3 size: 14 residues. The V end was cut by 0 bases, the J end by 7 bases, with 10 bases between. Germline V CDR1 and CDR2: LGHNT, FRNRAP. The CDR3 reads CASGLVQRGNEQFF. The CDR3 DNA reads as TGTGCTAGTGGTTTGGTACAGAGGGGGAATGAGCAGTTCTTC.

The chain has TRBV30 and TRBJ2-1; 10 bases are a match to TRBD2. After removal of 4 bases from V and 6 bases from J, the junction contained 9 bases not matched to a gene. The CDR3 is 15 residues long. The germline CDR1 and CDR2 sequences are GTSNPN and SVGIG (reference sequence). CDR3 coding DNA: TGTGCCTGGAACAGCGGGAGGGCCCTTTTCAATGAGCAGTTCTTC. This codes for CAWNSGRALFNEQFF.

This chain uses TRBV9 with TRBJ2-2; 10 nucleotides line up with TRBD2. Germline V gene lookup returns CDR1 SGDLS and CDR2 YYNGEE. Losses at the gene ends were 4 bases for V and 3 bases for J; bases not matched to a gene: 18. This CDR3 comprises 20 residues. CDR3: CASSPRVGRASGRDTGELFF. The DNA for the CDR3 is TGTGCCAGCAGCCCCCGAGTGGGAAGGGCTAGCGGGAGAGACACCGGGGAGCTGTTTTTT.

The rearrangement uses TRBV11-2 and TRBJ2-1; TRBD1 matches 10 bases. The trim removed 1 base at V and 5 bases at J, leaving 11 bases unmatched. Germline V lookup: CDR1 SGHAT, CDR2 FQNNGV. CDR3 length: 18 amino acids. The CDR3 region has the DNA TGTGCCAGCAGCTTAGTCCCCTCGCAGGACAGGGGGAACAATGAGCAGTTCTTC. It encodes CASSLVPSQDRGNNEQFF.

CDR3 region: CASSRPGQGSYEQYF. DNA of the CDR3: TGTGCCAGTAGTCGGCCGGGACAGGGGTCCTACGAGCAGTACTTC. V usage is TRBV19 and J usage is TRBJ2-7, with 10 nucleotides matching TRBD1. The CDR3 length is 15 residues. V was clipped by 5 bases and J by 1 base; unmatched bases: 5. The germline V gene encodes CDR1 LNHDA and CDR2 SQIVND (reference sequence).

V is TRBV5-1 and J is TRBJ1-5; D is unclear. In germline, CDR1 is SGHRS, CDR2 YFSETQ. V gave up 0 bases and J gave up 0 bases, with 7 bases separating them. There are 15 residues in the CDR3. The chain's CDR3 is CASSLGLSSNQPQHF. The DNA for the CDR3 is TGCGCCAGCAGCTTGGGACTTAGTAGCAATCAGCCCCAGCATTTT.

The rearrangement links TRBV7-6 to TRBJ1-4; weak D call: TRBD1 (6 bases). The germline V and J ends were trimmed by 1 base and 0 bases, with 9 bases remaining between them. CDR1 SGHVS and CDR2 FNYEAQ come from the germline V gene. The CDR3 has 16 amino acids. Here the CDR3 DNA reads TGTGCCAGCAGCTTAGGTCAGGGGACAACTAATGAAAAACTGTTTTTT. Protein sequence: CASSLGQGTTNEKLFF.

The rearrangement uses TRBV5-1 and TRBJ2-2, with unresolved D. The germline V gene has CDR1 SGHRS and CDR2 YFSETQ. The V gene lost 0 bases and the J gene lost 2 bases, with 8 bases spanning the gap. The CDR3 extends over 15 amino acids. CDR3 region: CASSLAGINTGELFF. The DNA of the CDR3 is TGCGCCAGCAGCTTGGCAGGAATAAACACCGGGGAGCTGTTTTTT.

This clone was counted a few times. This chain joins TRBV5-1 and TRBJ2-2; D is unresolved. Germline V gives CDR1 SGHRS, CDR2 YFSETQ. V gave up 4 bases and J gave up 2 bases, with 12 bases separating them. CDR3 size: 15 residues. The DNA for the CDR3 is TGCGCCAGCAGCCCCGGTAGCCTTAACACCGGGGAGCTGTTTTTT. Protein product: CASSPGSLNTGELFF.

The chain is built from TRBV28 and TRBJ1-3; D remains unclear. The CDR3 has 14 amino acids. Germline-derived CDR1 and CDR2 are MDHEN and SYDVKM. With 6 bases removed from V and 1 base from J, the gap between germline ends came to 10 bases. The CDR3 coding sequence is TGTGCCAGCAGGCCACCGGGATCTGGAAACACCATATATTTT. Amino acids: CASRPPGSGNTIYF.

The J gene is TRBJ1-5, the V gene TRBV29-1; TRBD1 aligns across 7 bases. From germline, CDR1 is SQVTM and CDR2 ANQGSEA. This CDR3 is built from 12 residues. The trim removed 4 bases at V and 4 bases at J, leaving 1 base unmatched. The CDR3 sequence: CSVAGGNQPQHF. In DNA form, the CDR3 reads TGCAGCGTTGCAGGGGGAAATCAGCCCCAGCATTTT.

The chain has TRBV7-6 and TRBJ2-1; D is possibly TRBD1 (6 bases). V lost 1 base and J 3 bases, leaving 13 bases between the germline ends. Germline V CDR1 and CDR2: SGHVS, FNYEAQ. The CDR3 totals 16 residues. The CDR3 spells CASSLERGHLYNEQFF. The CDR3 DNA sequence: TGTGCCAGCAGCTTAGAACGGGGACACCTCTACAATGAGCAGTTCTTC.